Listed here are 15 T cell receptor beta chains from one sample, sequenced in a study of control samples from healthy donors and cancer patients (dated by TCRdb to the early 2020s). Library method: the immunoSEQ multiplex PCR assay. TCRdb took this table from immuneACCESS and kept in-frame rearrangements with V and J called. Such tables lack part of the clones; where checked against another copy, unresolved V genes explain under half of the gap, and the rest is unexplained. A total of approximately 170,000 clones appear in this sample, 90% to 95% of them only once. The ten largest clones take up around 1.5% of the sample. The sample comprised blood. The receptors originated from a man in his thirties or forties in good health.

This rearrangement joins TRBV6-2 or TRBV6-3 to TRBJ2-5; 8 bases line up with TRBD2. With V trimmed by 3 bases and J by 1 base, 4 bases remained unmatched. Germline CDR1 reads MNHEY; CDR2 reads SVGEGT. The length of the CDR3 is 15 residues. The CDR3 DNA sequence: TGTGCCAGCAGTTATTTCGGGGGGGCCCAAGAGACCCAGTACTTC. Protein: CASSYFGGAQETQYF.

V is TRBV29-1 and J is TRBJ1-1, with D maybe TRBD1 (5 bases). The germline V and J ends were trimmed by 2 bases and 0 bases, with 13 bases remaining between them. The V gene's germline CDR1 is SQVTM and CDR2 ANQGSEA. The CDR3 loop spans 15 amino acids. CDR3 region: CSVETGTQVNTEAFF. The CDR3 region has the DNA TGCAGCGTTGAAACAGGAACGCAGGTGAACACTGAAGCTTTCTTT.

The chain couples TRBV29-1 to TRBJ1-1; a weak D match, TRBD1 (5 bases). V gave up 0 bases and J gave up 5 bases, with 19 bases separating them. The CDR3 extends over 16 amino acids. Germline loops: CDR1 SQVTM, CDR2 ANQGSEA. For the CDR3, the DNA is TGCAGCGTTGAAGATCTTCAAAGGGGTTTAACTACTGAAGCTTTCTTT. This sequence encodes CSVEDLQRGLTTEAFF.

The J gene is TRBJ2-7, the V gene TRBV11-2, with 10 bases matching TRBD1. CDR1 is SGHAT and CDR2 is FQNNGV in the germline V gene. Germline trimming cut 3 bases from V and 3 bases from J; bases unmatched to any gene: 5. This CDR3 region has 15 residues. CDR3 amino acids: CASSFSDRGDYEQYF. As DNA, the CDR3 is TGTGCCAGCAGCTTTTCGGACAGGGGGGACTACGAGCAGTACTTC.

The V gene is TRBV6-5, the J gene TRBJ2-3; 7 bases fit TRBD1. After removal of 6 bases from V and 3 bases from J, the junction contained 6 bases not matched to a gene. In germline, CDR1 is MNHEY, CDR2 SVGAGI. This CDR3 has 14 amino acids. CDR3 DNA: TGTGCCAGCAGGCCCGGACAGGCGACAGATACGCAGTATTTT. This gives the protein CASRPGQATDTQYF.

V is TRBV10-1 and J is TRBJ2-2; unclear D gene. The germline CDR1 and CDR2 sequences are WNHNN and SYGVQD (reference sequence). The V and J ends lost 2 bases and 1 base respectively, with 5 bases between them. This CDR3 is built from 14 residues. The CDR3 sequence is CASSEAKNTGELFF. CDR3 coding DNA: TGCGCCAGCAGTGAGGCTAAGAACACCGGGGAGCTGTTTTTT.

In DNA form, the CDR3 reads TGTGCCAGTAGTTTGACTAGCGGGAACGAGCAGTACTTC. As protein: CASSLTSGNEQYF. The chain carries TRBV19 and TRBJ2-7; TRBD2 matches at 11 bases. V was pared by 5 bases and J by 5 bases, with 2 bases of the junction left unmatched. The CDR3 loop spans 13 amino acids. CDR1 and CDR2 (germline): LNHDA, SQIVND (reference sequence). The full variable domain, completed using reference TRBV19 and TRBJ2-7, is DGGITQSPKYLFRKEGQNVTLSCEQNLNHDAMYWYRQDPGQGLRLIYYSQIVNDFQKGDIAEGYSVSREKKESFPLTVTSAQKNPTAFYLCASSLTSGNEQYFGPGTRLTVT.

The V call is TRBV30, the J call TRBJ2-2; possible D gene TRBD1, 5 bases. The CDR3 extends over 13 amino acids. CDR1 and CDR2 from the germline V gene are GTSNPN and SVGIG (reference sequence). The V gene lost 2 bases and the J gene lost 5 bases, with 9 bases spanning the gap. CDR3 sequence (DNA): TGTGCCTGGAGTATCAGGGAAACCGGGGAGCTGTTTTTT. Its translation is CAWSIRETGELFF.

The chain couples TRBV7-2 to TRBJ1-1, with D perhaps TRBD1 (5 bases). The CDR3 extends over 14 amino acids. Germline lookup yields CDR1 SGHTA and CDR2 FQGNSA. Between the trimmed V and J ends, which lost 0 bases and 4 bases, there was a span of 9 bases. CDR3 in DNA: TGTGCCAGCAGCTTAGCCAGGGTGGTCACTGAAGCTTTCTTT. This gives the protein CASSLARVVTEAFF. Full variable domain (outside the CDR3, taken from reference TRBV7-2 and TRBJ1-1): GAGVSQSPSNKVTEKGKDVELRCDPISGHTALYWYRQSLGQGLEFLIYFQGNSAPDKSGLPSDRFSAERTGGSVSTLTIQRTQQEDSAVYLCASSLARVVTEAFFGQGTRLTVV.

The rearrangement uses TRBV5-1 and TRBJ2-5, with D tentatively TRBD1 (5 bases). The V and J ends lost 2 bases and 3 bases respectively, with 11 bases between them. Germline lookup yields CDR1 SGHRS and CDR2 YFSETQ. CDR3 length: 14 amino acids. CDR3 sequence reads: CASSFLGREETQYF. The CDR3 DNA reads TGCGCCAGCAGCTTTTTAGGCAGGGAAGAGACCCAGTACTTC.

This rearrangement joins TRBV11-2 to TRBJ2-5, with 12 bases identical to TRBD2. CDR3 size: 17 residues. The ends lost 5 bases at V and 5 bases at J; junction bases unmatched: 12. CDR1 is SGHAT and CDR2 is FQNNGV in the germline V gene. For the CDR3, the DNA is TGTGCCAGCAGCAAGGCGCTAGCGGGGGGGCCGTGGGAGACCCAGTACTTC. Its translation is CASSKALAGGPWETQYF.

The chain has TRBV4-3 and TRBJ1-2, with D perhaps TRBD1 (5 bases). With 3 bases removed from V and 4 bases from J, the gap between germline ends came to 15 bases. Per the germline V gene, CDR1 is LGHNA and CDR2 is YSLEER. The CDR3 length is 15 residues. The DNA for the CDR3 is TGCGCCAGCAGCCAGGGGACCAAGACGATCTATGGCTACACCTTC. Protein: CASSQGTKTIYGYTF.

The chain employs TRBV29-1 and TRBJ2-5, with 8 nucleotides matching TRBD2. The J segment lost 2 bases and the V segment lost 5 bases, leaving 7 bases of the junction unmatched. Germline CDR1 is SQVTM and CDR2 is ANQGSEA. The CDR3 totals 14 residues. This chain's CDR3 is CSVFWSGGQETQYF. As DNA, the CDR3 is TGCAGCGTTTTTTGGTCGGGGGGGCAAGAGACCCAGTACTTC.

This sequence joins TRBV5-5 and TRBJ1-1; D remains unclear. CDR1 and CDR2 from the germline V gene are SGHKS and YYEKEE (reference sequence). This CDR3 is built from 15 residues. The V gene lost 4 bases and the J gene lost 0 bases, with 13 bases spanning the gap. CDR3 amino acids: CASSPGPSMNTEAFF. In DNA, the CDR3 is TGTGCCAGCAGCCCAGGACCCTCCATGAACACTGAAGCTTTCTTT. The full variable domain, in which reference TRBV5-5 and TRBJ1-1 provide the parts outside the CDR3, is DAGVTQSPTHLIKTRGQQVTLRCSPISGHKSVSWYQQVLGQGPQFIFQYYEKEERGRGNFPDRFSARQFPNYSSELNVNALLLGDSALYLCASSPGPSMNTEAFFGQGTRLTVV.

This chain uses TRBV4-3 with TRBJ2-1, with 11 bases matching TRBD2. Germline V gene data show CDR1 as LGHNA and CDR2 as YSLEER. The CDR3 totals 17 residues. The V segment lost 1 base and the J segment 9 bases; nucleotides outside the gene matches: 11. The CDR3 DNA follows: TGCGCCAGCAGCCAAGTTCCCGGTAGCGGGGGGGCCGTTGAGCAGTTCTTC. Amino acids: CASSQVPGSGGAVEQFF.